The 25 T cell receptor beta chains in this list originate from one sample, sequenced in a study of T cell responses to AZD1222 COVID-19 vaccine. Produced via immunoSEQ multiplex PCR; TCRdb's table is partial and in-frame only. The sample yields just under 90,000 clones, around 90% seen once. Sequenced material: peripheral blood, taken on day 0 of AZD1222 vaccination. These TCRs come from an adult in good health.

The chain recombines TRBV6-4 with TRBJ2-2, with D unresolved. Trimming pared 6 bases from V and 6 bases from J, leaving 17 bases between. Germline V CDR1 and CDR2: MRHNA, SNTAGT. The CDR3 loop spans 15 amino acids. The CDR3 region is CASRRTPQGAGELFF. CDR3 DNA: TGTGCCAGCAGAAGGACCCCCCAAGGTGCCGGGGAGCTGTTTTTT.

The rearrangement links TRBV7-2 to TRBJ1-2, with 12 bases that match TRBD1. The germline V gene encodes CDR1 SGHTA and CDR2 FQGNSA. With V trimmed by 6 bases and J by 8 bases, 7 bases remained unmatched. The CDR3 has 14 amino acids. CDR3 nucleotide sequence: TGTGCCAGCAGATTGGGGACAGGGGGCCGGGGCTACACCTTC. Protein: CASRLGTGGRGYTF.

The chain joins TRBV10-2 to TRBJ1-5, with 7 bases identical to TRBD1. The CDR3 has 13 residues. The V gene end was trimmed by 4 bases and the J gene end by 7 bases; junction bases not matched to a gene: 4. Germline CDR1 WSHSY, CDR2 SAAADI. Here the CDR3 DNA reads TGCGCCAGCAGTGGACAGGGCCCGCAGCCCCAGCATTTT. It encodes CASSGQGPQPQHF.

This clone was seen a few times. V usage is TRBV9 and J usage is TRBJ2-1; 11 nucleotides match TRBD1. Germline V gene lookup returns CDR1 SGDLS and CDR2 YYNGEE. This CDR3 comprises 14 residues. The J segment lost 6 bases and the V segment lost 4 bases, leaving 3 bases of the junction unmatched. The CDR3 sequence is CASSYGTGGNEQFF. The CDR3 DNA reads TGTGCCAGCAGCTACGGGACAGGGGGCAATGAGCAGTTCTTC.

The CDR3 DNA follows: TGCAGCGCCGGGGACACTGAAGCTTTCTTT. It is translated as CSAGDTEAFF. V is TRBV29-1 and J is TRBJ1-1; D call uncertain. The CDR3 length is 10 residues. The V and J ends lost 7 bases and 3 bases respectively, with 6 bases between them. Germline CDR1 is SQVTM and CDR2 is ANQGSEA.

The J gene is TRBJ1-2, the V gene TRBV28; a weak D match, TRBD1 (6 bases). Trimming pared 6 bases from V and 8 bases from J, leaving 19 bases between. This CDR3 is built from 14 residues. The germline V gene has CDR1 MDHEN and CDR2 SYDVKM. CDR3 amino acids: CASSPNGGLGGYTF. CDR3 sequence (DNA): TGTGCCAGCAGCCCCAATGGGGGCCTGGGGGGCTACACCTTC.

V gene TRBV30 combines with J gene TRBJ1-5; D is uncertain. CDR3 length equals 13 residues. The ends were cut back, 0 bases at V and 4 bases at J, with 7 bases in the middle. The germline V gene has CDR1 GTSNPN and CDR2 SVGIG (reference sequence). CDR3 in amino acids: CAWSVSENQPQHF. CDR3 DNA: TGTGCCTGGAGTGTGTCAGAGAATCAGCCCCAGCATTTT.

The chain links TRBV4-1 to TRBJ2-7, with D perhaps TRBD1 (5 bases). V was trimmed by 0 bases and J by 4 bases, leaving 10 bases between them. There are 14 residues in the CDR3. Germline V CDR1 and CDR2: MGHRA, YSYEKL. CDR3 DNA sequence: TGCGCCAGCAGCCAAGAACAGGCTTTTTACGAGCAGTACTTC. This sequence encodes CASSQEQAFYEQYF.

This clone was seen a single time. The rearrangement uses TRBV28 and TRBJ2-5; 10 bases line up with TRBD2. The CDR3 spans 16 residues. CDR1 is MDHEN and CDR2 is SYDVKM in the germline V gene. The V segment lost 4 bases and the J segment 0 bases; nucleotides outside the gene matches: 5. The DNA of the CDR3 is TGTGCCAGCAGTTCTCCAACTAGCGGGAACCAAGAGACCCAGTACTTC. As protein: CASSSPTSGNQETQYF.

The CDR3 loop is CSARDYNEQFF. DNA of the CDR3: TGCAGTGCTAGGGACTACAATGAGCAGTTCTTC. The V and J genes are TRBV20-1 and TRBJ2-1; D ambiguous. Germline assignment: CDR1 DFQATT and CDR2 SNEGSKA (reference sequence). Trimming pared 3 bases from V and 3 bases from J, leaving 3 bases between. The CDR3 is 11 residues long.

This clone has more than one count but fewer than ten. V gene TRBV7-3 combines with J gene TRBJ1-1; D perhaps matches TRBD1 (5 bases). Per germline, CDR1 SGHTA and CDR2 FQGTGA. The CDR3 runs 16 residues. Trimming took 5 bases from V and 0 from J, leaving 16 bases between them. The CDR3 region is CASSPRGTPLNTEAFF. The CDR3 DNA reads as TGTGCCAGCAGCCCGAGAGGGACTCCATTGAACACTGAAGCTTTCTTT.

The chain uses TRBV30 and TRBJ2-7; 12 bases fit TRBD2. The germline gives CDR1 GTSNPN, CDR2 SVGIG (reference sequence). There are 16 residues in the CDR3. V lost 3 bases, J lost 0 bases, and 6 bases stayed unmatched. This chain's CDR3 is CAWRPTSGSFSYEQYF. The DNA of the CDR3 is TGTGCCTGGAGGCCGACTAGCGGGAGTTTCTCCTACGAGCAGTACTTC.

V gene TRBV10-3 combines with J gene TRBJ2-2; 8 bases line up with TRBD1. CDR3 length: 15 amino acids. V was clipped by 5 bases and J by 1 base; unmatched bases: 3. CDR1 and CDR2 from the germline V gene are ENHRY and SYGVKD. In DNA form, the CDR3 reads TGTGCCATCAGTCGGGGACAGGTGAACACCGGGGAGCTGTTTTTT. It yields the protein CAISRGQVNTGELFF.

The chain recombines TRBV7-9 with TRBJ2-2; D is possibly TRBD2 (6 bases). Per the germline V gene, CDR1 is SEHNR and CDR2 is FQNEAQ (reference sequence). CDR3 size: 14 residues. V was shortened by 7 bases and J by 6 bases, with 15 bases between the two germline ends. The CDR3 sequence: CASTGGKGAGELFF. CDR3 DNA sequence: TGTGCCAGCACAGGCGGGAAAGGCGCCGGGGAGCTGTTTTTT.

This rearrangement joins TRBV11-2 to TRBJ2-7; tentative D call: TRBD1 (6 bases). CDR1 is SGHAT, CDR2 FQNNGV, per germline. This CDR3 has 15 residues. V shed 1 base and J shed 4 bases, with 14 bases lying between them. CDR3 bases: TGTGCCAGCAGCTTAGGCAGGGGAAGGGTATACGAGCAGTACTTC. Translating gives CASSLGRGRVYEQYF.

The V call is TRBV5-6, the J call TRBJ2-1; TRBD2 matches at 9 bases. J was trimmed by 0 bases and V by 4 bases; bases with no gene match: 5. Germline values: CDR1 SGHDT, CDR2 YYEEEE. The CDR3 contains 16 residues. CDR3 protein: CASSPTSGRSYNEQFF. The CDR3 DNA reads as TGTGCCAGCAGCCCGACTAGCGGACGCTCCTACAATGAGCAGTTCTTC.

The chain employs TRBV6-4 and TRBJ2-7; no definite D call. The CDR3 has 12 residues. Germline lookup yields CDR1 MRHNA and CDR2 SNTAGT. V was trimmed by 6 bases and J by 1 base, leaving 7 bases between them. In DNA form, the CDR3 reads TGTGCCAGCAGAAGGGATTCCTACGAGCAGTACTTC. Encoded protein: CASRRDSYEQYF.

The CDR3 DNA reads as TGTGCCAGCAGAGCAGGGGGGGCCAACGTCCTGACTTTC. Translating gives CASRAGGANVLTF. This sequence joins TRBV2 and TRBJ2-6, with D possibly matching TRBD1 (5 bases). This CDR3 is 13 amino acids long. CDR1 is SNHLY and CDR2 is FYNNEI in the germline V gene. V dropped 6 bases and J dropped 4 bases, with 7 bases sitting between them. Full variable domain (remainder filled in from reference TRBV2 and TRBJ2-6): EPEVTQTPSHQVTQMGQEVILRCVPISNHLYFYWYRQILGQKVEFLVSFYNNEISEKSEIFDDQFSVERPDGSNFTLKIRSTKLEDSAMYFCASRAGGANVLTFGAGSRLTVL.

This chain links TRBV3-1 (or the pseudogene TRBV3-2) with TRBJ1-4; D perhaps matches TRBD1 (5 bases). This CDR3 contains 15 residues. The V end was cut by 5 bases, the J end by 4 bases, with 14 bases between. Looked up from germline, CDR1 is LGHDT and CDR2 is YNNKEL (reference sequence). The chain's CDR3 is CASSSWGGNNEKLFF. As DNA, the CDR3 is TGTGCCAGCAGCTCATGGGGGGGTAATAATGAAAAACTGTTTTTT.

This clone was observed a single time. The chain recombines TRBV19 with TRBJ2-5, with 12 bases that match TRBD2. Germline V gene lookup returns CDR1 LNHDA and CDR2 SQIVND (reference sequence). The CDR3 extends over 17 amino acids. Trimming removed 4 bases from V and 2 bases from J; junction bases left unmatched: 8. CDR3 region: CASSSHRGLAGQETQYF. CDR3 bases: TGTGCCAGTAGTAGCCATCGAGGACTAGCGGGGCAAGAGACCCAGTACTTC. The entire variable domain, with the rest obtained from reference TRBV19 and TRBJ2-5, is as follows: DGGITQSPKYLFRKEGQNVTLSCEQNLNHDAMYWYRQDPGQGLRLIYYSQIVNDFQKGDIAEGYSVSREKKESFPLTVTSAQKNPTAFYLCASSSHRGLAGQETQYFGPGTRLLVL.

The V gene is TRBV30, the J gene TRBJ1-1; 8 nucleotides line up with TRBD1. Germline trimming cut 1 base from V and 10 bases from J; bases unmatched to any gene: 11. The CDR3 consists of 14 residues. CDR1 is GTSNPN and CDR2 is SVGIG in the germline V gene (reference sequence). This CDR3 is CAWSDQDRVNAAFF. Written as DNA, the CDR3 is TGTGCCTGGAGTGATCAGGACAGGGTGAATGCAGCTTTCTTT.

The chain links TRBV19 to TRBJ2-3; unclear D gene. V gave up 7 bases and J gave up 1 base, with 6 bases separating them. The CDR3 length is 12 residues. Germline loops: CDR1 LNHDA, CDR2 SQIVND (reference sequence). CDR3 sequence (DNA): TGTGCCAGTACTGAGGGCACAGATACGCAGTATTTT. Protein: CASTEGTDTQYF.

The V call is TRBV12-3 or TRBV12-4, the J call TRBJ1-2; D is undetermined. V lost 1 base, J lost 7 bases, and 10 bases lay in between. This CDR3 comprises 13 residues. DNA for the CDR3: TGTGCCAGCAGTTTAGAGGGCGCCTTTGGCTACACCTTC. It translates to CASSLEGAFGYTF.

The chain employs TRBV19 and TRBJ1-5, with no clear D. V dropped 1 base and J dropped 7 bases, with 5 bases sitting between them. This CDR3 contains 12 residues. The V gene's germline CDR1 is LNHDA and CDR2 SQIVND (reference sequence). CDR3 coding DNA: TGTGCCAGTAGTATAGGCTACCAGCCCCAGCATTTT. Translated, it gives CASSIGYQPQHF.

The chain is built from TRBV27 and TRBJ2-1; TRBD2 aligns across 13 bases. J lost 8 bases, V lost 3 bases, and 7 bases had no gene match. Germline CDR1 MNHEY, CDR2 SMNVEV (reference sequence). This CDR3 has 16 residues. CDR3 sequence: CASSFIRTSGSDEQFF. The DNA of the CDR3 is TGTGCCAGCAGTTTTATAAGGACTAGCGGGAGTGATGAGCAGTTCTTC.